A single sample is the source of the 3 T cell receptor beta chains below, sequenced in a study of cytomegalovirus exposure and HLA in healthy donors. 60 Vbeta and 13 Jbeta primers were used in PCR. Measured with immunoSEQ multiplex PCR; TCRdb has only the in-frame clones, and not every one. This sample has 25,000 to 35,000 clones, with about 86% found just once. The material sequenced was PBMCs. The receptors here all came from a boy between 10 and 17 years old in good health and CMV-seronegative.

This rearrangement joins TRBV5-5 to TRBJ2-1; 11 bases agree with TRBD1. CDR1 and CDR2 from the germline V gene are SGHKS and YYEKEE (reference sequence). The length of the CDR3 is 17 residues. With 1 base clipped from V and 8 bases from J, the junction kept 11 bases outside the gene matches. The CDR3 DNA follows: TGTGCCAGCAGCTTGTGGCTGAGGACAGGGGGCTGGGATGAGCAGTTCTTC. Translated, it gives CASSLWLRTGGWDEQFF. Together with reference TRBV5-5 and TRBJ2-1, the CDR3 gives the full variable domain: DAGVTQSPTHLIKTRGQQVTLRCSPISGHKSVSWYQQVLGQGPQFIFQYYEKEERGRGNFPDRFSARQFPNYSSELNVNALLLGDSALYLCASSLWLRTGGWDEQFFGPGTRLTVL.

This clone was seen a single time. The chain links TRBV5-8 to TRBJ1-1; TRBD1 might be the D (5 bases). V was clipped by 3 bases and J by 8 bases, with 23 bases between them. The CDR3 has 16 amino acids. Germline V lookup: CDR1 SGHTS, CDR2 YDEGEE. The CDR3 is CASSSRGRPGGWEAFF. The CDR3 DNA reads TGTGCCAGCAGCTCCCGAGGACGGCCCGGGGGGTGGGAAGCTTTCTTT.

Only a few counts were recorded for this clone. The rearrangement links TRBV13 to TRBJ2-4, with unresolved D. This CDR3 contains 16 residues. In germline, CDR1 is PRHDT, CDR2 FYEKMQ (reference sequence). V was pared by 5 bases and J by 1 base, with 15 bases between. CDR3 residues: CASSTPGERAKNIQYF. In nucleotides, the CDR3 is TGTGCCAGCAGCACGCCAGGTGAAAGGGCCAAAAACATTCAGTACTTC.